In this sample, the clone carrying this T cell receptor beta chain turned up once. What it binds is unknown. The record originates from a study of T cell repertoires in cytomegalovirus infection. TCRdb itself ran the reads through MiXCR, one entry per CDR3 protein. Of hundreds of thousands of distinct CDR3 sequences listed, 24% are singletons. Germline assignment: CDR1 PRHDT and CDR2 FYEKMQ (reference sequence). The CDR3 is 15 amino acids. Trimming took 1 base from V and 4 from J, leaving 12 bases between them. The study, taken as a whole, reports: Dominating the ex vivo response were TCR beta clonotypes that were CMV-specific and HLA-C-restricted.

This receptor was taken from a human donor in good health (CMV status not recorded). Some clones in this sample may be carry-over from other donors' samples. This chain links TRBV13 with TRBJ2-3; TRBD1 might be the D (6 bases). Sequences were obtained from CD8+ T cells from PBMCs. CDR3 DNA: TGTGCCAGCAGCTTAGCTCTCAGGGGCGCAGATACGCAGTATTTT. Residues: CASSLALRGADTQYF. The whole variable domain, remainder taken from reference TRBV13 and TRBJ2-3, is AAGVIQSPRHLIKEKRETATLKCYPIPRHDTVYWYQQGPGQDPQFLISFYEKMQSDKGSIPDRFSAQQFSDYHSELNMSSLELGDSALYFCASSLALRGADTQYFGPGTRLTVL.